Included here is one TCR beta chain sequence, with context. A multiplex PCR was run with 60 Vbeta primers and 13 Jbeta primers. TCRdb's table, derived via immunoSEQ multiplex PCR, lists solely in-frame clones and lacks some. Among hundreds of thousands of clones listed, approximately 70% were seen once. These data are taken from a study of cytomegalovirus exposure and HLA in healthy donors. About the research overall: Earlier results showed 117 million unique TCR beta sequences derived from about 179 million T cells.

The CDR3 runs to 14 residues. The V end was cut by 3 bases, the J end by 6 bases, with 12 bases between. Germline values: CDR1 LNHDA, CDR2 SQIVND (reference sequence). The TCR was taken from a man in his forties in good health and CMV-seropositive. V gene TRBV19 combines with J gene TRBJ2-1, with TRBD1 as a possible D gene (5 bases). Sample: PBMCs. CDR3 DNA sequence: TGTGCCAGTAGTATCGCAGGAAGGGGCAATGAGCAGTTCTTC. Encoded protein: CASSIAGRGNEQFF.